One sample yielded the 27 T cell receptor beta chains listed below, sequenced in a study of blood T cell repertoires in COVID-19. Using immunoSEQ multiplex PCR, the repertoire was profiled, and TCRdb retains in-frame clones only, with some absent. The repertoire holds about 65,000 clones, with approximately 93% as singletons. Material: peripheral blood. These receptors were taken from a man in his 70s with active COVID-19.

CDR3 residues: CASREANPKNIQYF. Here the CDR3 DNA reads TGTGCCAGCAGGGAGGCGAATCCCAAAAACATTCAGTACTTC. The chain carries TRBV6-5 and TRBJ2-4; the D gene is possibly TRBD2 (5 bases). Trimming pared 6 bases from V and 2 bases from J, leaving 11 bases between. CDR3 length: 14 amino acids. The germline V gene encodes CDR1 MNHEY and CDR2 SVGAGI.

This rearrangement joins TRBV25-1 to TRBJ2-5; D is possibly TRBD2 (5 bases). Trimming removed 4 bases at V and 5 bases at J, with 17 bases between. CDR1 and CDR2 (germline): MGHDK, SYGVNS. The CDR3 loop spans 15 amino acids. CDR3 DNA: TGTGCCAGCAGTGGGGGTAGTTCCCCGGGGGAGACCCAGTACTTC. It specifies CASSGGSSPGETQYF.

This clone was recorded only once. V is TRBV2 and J is TRBJ1-6; the D is unclear. Germline V gene sequence: CDR1 SNHLY, CDR2 FYNNEI. The CDR3 has 15 residues. Deletions cut 2 bases from V and 0 bases from J, with 5 bases between. CDR3 DNA sequence: TGTGCCAGCAGTGAATTGAGCTCCTATAATTCACCCCTCCACTTT. Its translation: CASSELSSYNSPLHF.

The count of this clone is one. V is TRBV6-1 and J is TRBJ1-4; tentatively, D is TRBD1 (6 bases). V was pared by 1 base and J by 8 bases, with 17 bases between. Germline assignment: CDR1 MNHNS and CDR2 SASEGT. The CDR3 has 16 amino acids. CDR3 sequence (DNA): TGTGCCAGCAGTGAAGGACAGGCAGCCTCGGGAGAAAAACTGTTTTTT. This encodes CASSEGQAASGEKLFF.

The chain carries TRBV7-7 and TRBJ2-3, with a weak D call TRBD2 (6 bases). CDR1 and CDR2 from the germline V gene are SSHAT and FNYEAQ (reference sequence). The CDR3 spans 15 residues. Deletions cut 1 base from V and 0 bases from J, with 8 bases between. The CDR3 loop reads CASSLVGTSTDTQYF. Written as DNA, the CDR3 is TGTGCCAGCAGCTTAGTAGGGACTAGCACAGATACGCAGTATTTT. Looking up the rest from reference TRBV7-7 and TRBJ2-3 gives the full variable domain: GAGVSQSPRYKVTKRGQDVTLRCDPISSHATLYWYQQALGQGPEFLTYFNYEAQPDKSGLPSDRFSAERPEGSISTLTIQRTEQRDSAMYRCASSLVGTSTDTQYFGPGTRLTVL.

Concerning this clone: Other DNA sequences of this sample code for an identical CDR3. The rearrangement links TRBV7-2 to TRBJ1-3; D gene unclear. The CDR3 extends over 14 amino acids. Looked up from germline, CDR1 is SGHTA and CDR2 is FQGNSA. V lost 2 bases and J 2 bases, leaving 7 bases between the germline ends. This chain's CDR3 is CASSLRGTGNTIYF. The CDR3 DNA is TGTGCCAGCAGCTTACGAGGGACTGGAAACACCATATATTTT.

This sequence joins TRBV20-1 and TRBJ2-7; 10 nucleotides line up with TRBD1. CDR1 DFQATT and CDR2 SNEGSKA come from the germline V gene (reference sequence). The CDR3 has 15 residues. Trimming at V came to 3 bases and at J to 3 bases, leaving 8 bases not matched to a gene. CDR3 coding DNA: TGCAGTGCTAGTGGCGGACAGGGGGGACACTACGAGCAGTACTTC. It is translated as CSASGGQGGHYEQYF.

The chain uses TRBV5-6 and TRBJ2-1; perhaps TRBD2 as D (6 bases). Trimming took off 2 bases at V and 7 bases at J, with 13 bases between the two ends. This CDR3 contains 14 residues. Germline V gene sequence: CDR1 SGHDT, CDR2 YYEEEE. The CDR3 DNA follows: TGTGCCAGCAGCTTTTGGGACTCCCTAAATGAGCAGTTCTTC. Translating gives CASSFWDSLNEQFF.

The gene calls are TRBV2 and TRBJ2-7; 10 positions agree with TRBD1. The CDR3 is 13 residues long. CDR1 SNHLY and CDR2 FYNNEI come from the germline V gene. Trimming removed 6 bases from V and 5 bases from J; junction bases left unmatched: 4. The CDR3 is CASRGTGDNEQYF. The CDR3 DNA reads TGTGCCAGCAGGGGGACAGGGGATAACGAGCAGTACTTC.

The rearrangement uses TRBV3-1 (or the pseudogene TRBV3-2) and TRBJ2-1, with 10 bases matching TRBD2. CDR3 length: 13 amino acids. CDR1 and CDR2 from the germline V gene are LGHDT and YNNKEL (reference sequence). J gave up 9 bases and V 7 bases, and 6 bases lay outside the gene matches. The CDR3 sequence: CASKSGGASEQFF. DNA for the CDR3: TGTGCCAGCAAAAGCGGGGGGGCGAGTGAGCAGTTCTTC.

The V call is TRBV7-9, the J call TRBJ1-6; D is uncertain. V was trimmed by 5 bases and J by 10 bases, leaving 12 bases between them. The CDR3 consists of 13 residues. CDR1 and CDR2 (germline): SEHNR, FQNEAQ (reference sequence). Here the CDR3 DNA reads TGTGCCAGCAGCCCGATTCGAGAATCACCCCTCCACTTT. Residues: CASSPIRESPLHF.

This chain links TRBV6-1 with TRBJ1-3; 7 positions agree with TRBD1. CDR3 length: 15 residues. With 2 bases clipped from V and 4 bases from J, the junction kept 5 bases outside the gene matches. In germline, CDR1 is MNHNS, CDR2 SASEGT. CDR3 sequence: CASSEQGGSGNTIYF. Here the CDR3 DNA reads TGTGCCAGCAGTGAACAGGGGGGAAGCGGAAACACCATATATTTT.

This chain links TRBV5-4 with TRBJ2-2; possibly TRBD2 for D (5 bases). V lost 5 bases to trimming and J lost 0 bases, with 11 bases between them. The CDR3 length is 15 residues. Germline V CDR1 and CDR2: SGHNT, YYREEE (reference sequence). CDR3 region: CASRPRTANTGELFF. DNA for the CDR3: TGTGCCAGCAGACCCAGGACTGCGAACACCGGGGAGCTGTTTTTT.

This chain links TRBV5-1 with TRBJ2-3; 7 bases are shared with TRBD1. V lost 4 bases, J lost 2 bases, and 10 bases stayed unmatched. Germline-derived CDR1 and CDR2 are SGHRS and YFSETQ. The CDR3 extends over 16 amino acids. CDR3 DNA: TGCGCCAGCAGCCTGATGACAGGGACACTCACAGATACGCAGTATTTT. Its translation is CASSLMTGTLTDTQYF.

The chain carries TRBV15 and TRBJ2-3; 11 bases align to TRBD1. The germline gives CDR1 LNHNV, CDR2 YYDKDF (reference sequence). The CDR3 length is 16 residues. V dropped 0 bases and J dropped 5; count of bases not matched to a gene: 4. CDR3 coding DNA: TGTGCCACCAGCAGAGATCGGACAGGGGGCGTAGATACGCAGTATTTT. This sequence encodes CATSRDRTGGVDTQYF.

This rearrangement joins TRBV6-5 to TRBJ1-1; 8 bases are shared with TRBD1. This CDR3 spans 15 amino acids. The V gene end was trimmed by 4 bases and the J gene end by 1 base; junction bases not matched to a gene: 5. CDR1 and CDR2 from the germline V gene are MNHEY and SVGAGI. The CDR3 nucleotides read TGTGCCAGCAGTTCTCGACAGGGGAAGAACACTGAAGCTTTCTTT. Translating gives CASSSRQGKNTEAFF.

A single count supports this clone. The chain uses TRBV10-3 and TRBJ2-5, with a tentative D call TRBD1 (6 bases). This CDR3 is 14 amino acids long. Trimming shortened V by 5 bases and J by 1 base, and 11 bases separated the two germline ends. Germline lookup yields CDR1 ENHRY and CDR2 SYGVKD. This CDR3 is CAISYRVGQETQYF. The CDR3, as DNA: TGTGCCATCAGTTACAGGGTGGGCCAAGAGACCCAGTACTTC.

The chain carries TRBV28 and TRBJ1-1, with TRBD1 matching over 8 bases. The CDR3 is 15 residues long. V trimming: 4 bases; J trimming: 1 base; junction bases outside the gene matches: 5. Germline V gene lookup returns CDR1 MDHEN and CDR2 SYDVKM. The CDR3 spells CASSSPTGGNTEAFF. CDR3 nucleotides: TGTGCCAGCAGTTCCCCAACAGGGGGGAACACTGAAGCTTTCTTT.

The genes are TRBV29-1 and TRBJ2-1; 8 positions match TRBD1. The V gene end was trimmed by 5 bases and the J gene end by 6 bases; junction bases not matched to a gene: 6. This CDR3 is 13 amino acids long. Germline assignment: CDR1 SQVTM and CDR2 ANQGSEA. The CDR3 DNA is TGCAGCGTTCGGTCAGGGGGCTTCAATGAGCAGTTCTTC. It encodes CSVRSGGFNEQFF.

This sequence joins TRBV3-1 (or the pseudogene TRBV3-2) and TRBJ2-3; tentatively, D is TRBD1 (5 bases). Germline-derived CDR1 and CDR2 are LGHDT and YNNKEL (reference sequence). V was pared by 0 bases and J by 3 bases, with 22 bases between. This CDR3 is built from 19 residues. CDR3 amino acids: CASSQDLLPTASGTDTQYF. In nucleotides, the CDR3 is TGTGCCAGCAGCCAAGATCTATTGCCGACAGCATCAGGTACAGATACGCAGTATTTT.

The DNA for the CDR3 is TGCGCCAGCAGCTTGGCAGGGAATAGCAATCAGCCCCAGCATTTT. It yields the protein CASSLAGNSNQPQHF. The rearrangement uses TRBV5-1 and TRBJ1-5, with D perhaps TRBD1 (5 bases). V was shortened by 0 bases and J by 0 bases, with 7 bases between the two germline ends. Germline CDR1 SGHRS, CDR2 YFSETQ. The CDR3 totals 15 residues.

V usage is TRBV5-5 and J usage is TRBJ2-7; D might be TRBD2 (5 bases). Trimming removed 3 bases from V and 0 bases from J, with 7 bases in between. The CDR3 is 13 residues long. Per germline, CDR1 SGHKS and CDR2 YYEKEE (reference sequence). CDR3 sequence: CASSWELSYEQYF. In DNA, the CDR3 is TGTGCCAGCAGCTGGGAGCTCTCCTACGAGCAGTACTTC.

The chain combines TRBV5-4 with TRBJ2-1; D not resolved. Looked up from germline, CDR1 is SGHNT and CDR2 is YYREEE (reference sequence). Trimming cost V 3 bases and J 3 bases, with 4 bases left between them. The CDR3 loop spans 12 amino acids. CDR3 bases: TGTGCCAGCAGCTCGGTCTACAATGAGCAGTTCTTC. It specifies CASSSVYNEQFF.

The genes are TRBV5-4 and TRBJ2-2; possibly TRBD1 for D (5 bases). The V gene's germline CDR1 is SGHNT and CDR2 YYREEE (reference sequence). This CDR3 contains 15 residues. V was cut by 0 bases and J by 4 bases, with 10 bases left in between. The DNA of the CDR3 is TGTGCCAGCAGCTTGGGTCAGGGAATCACCGGGGAGCTGTTTTTT. Protein: CASSLGQGITGELFF.

The chain carries TRBV6-5 and TRBJ2-1; TRBD2 agrees at 11 bases. The germline V gene encodes CDR1 MNHEY and CDR2 SVGAGI. CDR3 length: 16 residues. With 2 bases clipped from V and 8 bases from J, the junction kept 8 bases outside the gene matches. This chain's CDR3 is CASSYRTSGLKDEQFF. CDR3 coding DNA: TGTGCCAGCAGTTACCGGACTAGCGGGCTTAAGGATGAGCAGTTCTTC.

The genes are TRBV16 and TRBJ1-1; tentative D call: TRBD1 (5 bases). The V end was cut by 0 bases, the J end by 4 bases, with 12 bases between. This CDR3 is 15 amino acids long. In germline, CDR1 is KGHSY, CDR2 FQNENV. The CDR3 loop reads CASSQSMLGGTEAFF. The CDR3 region has the DNA TGTGCCAGCAGCCAATCGATGTTGGGGGGCACTGAAGCTTTCTTT.

The V call is TRBV6-5, the J call TRBJ2-7; 8 bases are shared with TRBD1. Germline loops: CDR1 MNHEY, CDR2 SVGAGI. The CDR3 has 13 residues. J was trimmed by 4 bases and V by 6 bases; bases with no gene match: 5. The CDR3 DNA follows: TGTGCCAGCAGCAGGACAGGGAGGTACGAGCAGTACTTC. Amino acids: CASSRTGRYEQYF.